This T cell receptor beta chain stems from a study of regulatory T cells in long-lasting Graves disease. As for the study in general: Recently diagnosed Graves' patients had received antithyroid drugs for under 3 months.

Libraries of TCR beta came from iRepertoire HTBI primers plus Arm-PCR of CDR3 regions. TCRdb recomputed calls from the multiplex PCR reads with MiXCR, one row per CDR3 protein. The sample consists of 400,000 to 500,000 distinct CDR3 sequences, around 15% of them appearing once. The time point here: newly diagnosed GD, antithyroid drugs for less than 3 months. PBMCs provided the RNA from which the TCR library was made. A peripheral blood sample, 7 to 9.5 milliliters in volume, was drawn into EDTA tubes. Overall study findings and caveats: Patients with persistent disease shared 2,700 or so public clonotypes, outpacing the roughly 1,000 shared by new patients.

The V and J ends lost 5 bases and 8 bases respectively, with 10 bases between them. CDR3 length: 12 residues. From germline, CDR1 is SNHLY and CDR2 FYNNEI. This clonotype was recorded at least ten times. Its antigen is unidentified. The same sample was also used in a study of T cells in Graves' hyperthyroidism and ophthalmopathy. Turning to that study: Those patients with uncontrolled infection, other autoimmune disease, pregnancy or lactation were excluded.

The specimen was peripheral blood mononuclear cells (PBMCs), collected at new diagnosis, from a patient treated with antithyroid drugs. V usage is TRBV2 and J usage is TRBJ1-3; D is undetermined. The receptor's source is a woman aged 45-59 years with Graves disease. The CDR3 spells CASSRRRDTIYF. The CDR3 DNA reads TGTGCCAGCAGTCGCAGGCGGGACACCATATATTTT.